Below are 14 T cell receptor beta chains sequenced from a single sample in a study of T cell changes during pregnancy in multiple sclerosis (dated by TCRdb to between 2017 and 2020). The protocol used for the library was the immunoSEQ multiplex PCR assay. The clones in this table, taken by TCRdb from immuneACCESS, are in-frame only. Not every clone is retained; where verified, under half of the shortfall comes from an unresolved V gene, and the cause of the rest is unknown. For this sample the table gives more than 11,000 clones, of which over 85% were detected only once. The top ten constitute approximately 3% of the sample. The starting material was peripheral blood, obtained in the second trimester of pregnancy. Receptors originate from a female donor in good health, enrolled as a control in a pregnancy study.

This clone appeared a single time. This chain uses TRBV10-3 with TRBJ2-7; D is uncertain. Germline-derived CDR1 and CDR2 are ENHRY and SYGVKD. V was clipped by 6 bases and J by 2 bases, with 17 bases between them. This CDR3 comprises 15 residues. The CDR3 DNA sequence: TGTGCCATCAGCCGCCCCGACTCCTCCACCTACGAGCAGTACTTC. Protein sequence: CAISRPDSSTYEQYF.

The V and J genes are TRBV30 and TRBJ1-5; 7 bases fit TRBD1. With 0 bases clipped from V and 4 bases from J, the junction kept 3 bases outside the gene matches. CDR3 length equals 14 residues. Germline V gene sequence: CDR1 GTSNPN, CDR2 SVGIG (reference sequence). The CDR3 loop reads CAWSVQGSNQPQHF. The CDR3 DNA follows: TGTGCCTGGAGTGTACAGGGGAGTAATCAGCCCCAGCATTTT.

This rearrangement joins TRBV7-8 to TRBJ1-6; D is possibly TRBD1 (6 bases). Germline CDR1 and CDR2: SGHVS and FQNEAQ. Trimming removed 3 bases from V and 10 bases from J, with 16 bases in between. This CDR3 is 15 amino acids long. CDR3 sequence reads: CASSFFTGNDSPLHF. In DNA, the CDR3 is TGTGCCAGCAGCTTTTTTACAGGGAATGACTCACCCCTCCACTTT.

The chain carries TRBV9 and TRBJ2-3; maybe TRBD1 (5 bases). Germline values: CDR1 SGDLS, CDR2 YYNGEE. Trimming stripped 3 bases from V and 4 bases from J, with 9 bases between. The CDR3 is 13 amino acids. The CDR3 coding sequence is TGTGCCAGCAGCGGGGGCGCATCAGATACGCAGTATTTT. It encodes CASSGGASDTQYF.

V and J are TRBV9 and TRBJ1-4; TRBD1 aligns across 7 bases. The ends lost 3 bases at V and 15 bases at J; junction bases unmatched: 5. CDR3 length equals 11 residues. Per the germline V gene, CDR1 is SGDLS and CDR2 is YYNGEE. The CDR3 here is CASSDGTVMFF. The CDR3 DNA sequence: TGTGCCAGCAGCGACGGGACAGTAATGTTTTTT.

V and J are TRBV7-8 and TRBJ1-3, with D maybe TRBD1 (6 bases). From germline, CDR1 is SGHVS and CDR2 FQNEAQ. V was clipped by 0 bases and J by 2 bases, with 14 bases between them. The CDR3 loop spans 17 amino acids. In DNA, the CDR3 is TGTGCCAGCAGCTTAGCCGGACAGTCAAGTCCTGGAAACACCATATATTTT. Translation gives CASSLAGQSSPGNTIYF.

J is TRBJ2-5 and V is TRBV5-1; a possible D gene is TRBD1 (5 bases). CDR1 and CDR2 from the germline V gene are SGHRS and YFSETQ. The CDR3 is made up of 15 amino acids. Trimming pared 0 bases from V and 2 bases from J, leaving 11 bases between. CDR3 loop: CASSLGRAVQETQYF. Written as DNA, the CDR3 is TGCGCCAGCAGCTTGGGCAGGGCGGTTCAAGAGACCCAGTACTTC.

The V call is TRBV29-1, the J call TRBJ1-1; 8 bases are a match to TRBD1. The CDR3 sequence is 14 residues long. CDR1 and CDR2 from the germline V gene are SQVTM and ANQGSEA. Losses at the gene ends were 3 bases for V and 4 bases for J; bases not matched to a gene: 7. For the CDR3, the DNA is TGCAGCGTTGACAAGGGAGGACAGGGCACTGAAGCTTTCTTT. It yields the protein CSVDKGGQGTEAFF.

CDR3 protein: CASSFSDQETQYF. CDR3 nucleotides: TGTGCCAGCAGCTTTAGCGATCAAGAGACCCAGTACTTC. This chain links TRBV7-2 with TRBJ2-5; the D gene is possibly TRBD2 (5 bases). Per germline, CDR1 SGHTA and CDR2 FQGNSA. With 3 bases removed from V and 2 bases from J, the gap between germline ends came to 7 bases. This CDR3 has 13 amino acids.

The gene calls are TRBV27 and TRBJ1-2; a weak D match, TRBD1 (5 bases). Germline CDR1 reads MNHEY; CDR2 reads SMNVEV (reference sequence). The CDR3 has 11 residues. The germline V and J ends were trimmed by 8 bases and 5 bases, with 9 bases remaining between them. The DNA of the CDR3 is TGTGCCAGCGGGGGGGAGTATGGCTACACCTTC. This encodes CASGGEYGYTF.

V and J are TRBV7-3 and TRBJ2-1, with a weak D call TRBD1 (5 bases). V shed 4 bases and J shed 8 bases, with 15 bases lying between them. Germline CDR1 and CDR2: SGHTA and FQGTGA. This CDR3 is 14 amino acids long. The DNA of the CDR3 is TGTGCCAGCAGCTCCCGGGCCAAAGGGGATGAGCAGTTCTTC. This codes for CASSSRAKGDEQFF.

The J gene is TRBJ1-2, the V gene TRBV28, with 9 bases lining up with TRBD1. Germline CDR1 is MDHEN and CDR2 is SYDVKM. The V and J ends lost 8 bases and 4 bases, in that order; junction bases with no gene match: 11. The CDR3 is 15 residues long. CDR3 region: CASRDYRGLIYGYTF. In DNA, the CDR3 is TGTGCCAGCCGTGACTACAGGGGGCTGATCTATGGCTACACCTTC.

The chain carries TRBV2 and TRBJ2-4; TRBD2 might be the D (5 bases). This CDR3 has 14 amino acids. V gave up 7 bases and J gave up 2 bases, with 12 bases separating them. The germline V gene encodes CDR1 SNHLY and CDR2 FYNNEI. CDR3 sequence: CASMRFGTKNIQYF. The DNA of the CDR3 is TGTGCCAGCATGCGGTTCGGGACCAAAAACATTCAGTACTTC. The full variable domain, in which reference TRBV2 and TRBJ2-4 provide the parts outside the CDR3, is EPEVTQTPSHQVTQMGQEVILRCVPISNHLYFYWYRQILGQKVEFLVSFYNNEISEKSEIFDDQFSVERPDGSNFTLKIRSTKLEDSAMYFCASMRFGTKNIQYFGAGTRLSVL.

This clone occurred once. The rearrangement joins TRBV9 to TRBJ2-1; D is possibly TRBD2 (6 bases). Per germline, CDR1 SGDLS and CDR2 YYNGEE. Deletions cut 0 bases from V and 9 bases from J, with 10 bases between. The CDR3 is 13 amino acids. The CDR3 region is CASSVEYGSEQFF. The DNA for the CDR3 is TGTGCCAGCAGCGTAGAATACGGGAGTGAGCAGTTCTTC.